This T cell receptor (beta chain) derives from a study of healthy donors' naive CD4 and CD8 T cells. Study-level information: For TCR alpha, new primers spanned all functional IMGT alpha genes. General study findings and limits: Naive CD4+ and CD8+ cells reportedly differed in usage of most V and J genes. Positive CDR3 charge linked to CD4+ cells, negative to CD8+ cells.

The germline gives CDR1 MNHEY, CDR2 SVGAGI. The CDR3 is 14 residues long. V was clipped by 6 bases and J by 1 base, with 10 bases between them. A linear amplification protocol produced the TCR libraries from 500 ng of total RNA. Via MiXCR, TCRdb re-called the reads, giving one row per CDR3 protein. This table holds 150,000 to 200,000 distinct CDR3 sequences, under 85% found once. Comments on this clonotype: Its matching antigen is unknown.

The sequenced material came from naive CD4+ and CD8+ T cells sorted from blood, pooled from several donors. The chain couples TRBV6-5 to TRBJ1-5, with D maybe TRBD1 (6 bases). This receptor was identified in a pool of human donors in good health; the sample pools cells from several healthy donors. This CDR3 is CASSPDRSNQPQHF. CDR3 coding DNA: TGTGCCAGCAGCCCGGACAGAAGCAATCAGCCCCAGCATTTT.